This TCR beta chain came from a study of cytomegalovirus exposure and HLA in healthy donors. PCR employed 60 Vbeta and 13 Jbeta primers. The repertoire was sequenced with immunoSEQ multiplex PCR; TCRdb's copy has only in-frame clones and lacks some. Among about 160,000 clones listed, roughly nine tenths were seen once. The count of this clone is one. Per the germline V gene, CDR1 is MNHNS and CDR2 is SASEGT. This CDR3 is 15 amino acids long. V gave up 5 bases and J gave up 6 bases; unmatched junction bases: 6. This sequence originates from a woman aged 25 to 39 in good health and CMV-seronegative. Sequencing input: PBMCs. This sequence joins TRBV6-1 and TRBJ1-5; 11 bases fit TRBD1. CDR3 amino acids: CASSMDRGQSQPQHF. The CDR3 DNA reads as TGTGCCAGCAGTATGGACAGGGGGCAGTCTCAGCCCCAGCATTTT.